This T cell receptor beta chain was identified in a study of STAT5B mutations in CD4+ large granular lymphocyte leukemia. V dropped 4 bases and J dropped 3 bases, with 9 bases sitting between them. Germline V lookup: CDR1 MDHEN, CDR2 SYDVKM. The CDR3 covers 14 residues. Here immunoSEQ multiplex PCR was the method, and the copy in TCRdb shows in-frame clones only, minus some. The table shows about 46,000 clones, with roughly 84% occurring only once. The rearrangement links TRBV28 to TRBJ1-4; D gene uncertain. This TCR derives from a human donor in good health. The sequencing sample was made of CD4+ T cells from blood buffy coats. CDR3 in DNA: TGTGCCAGCAGTTCCCACAGTCCTAATGAAAAACTGTTTTTT. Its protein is CASSSHSPNEKLFF.